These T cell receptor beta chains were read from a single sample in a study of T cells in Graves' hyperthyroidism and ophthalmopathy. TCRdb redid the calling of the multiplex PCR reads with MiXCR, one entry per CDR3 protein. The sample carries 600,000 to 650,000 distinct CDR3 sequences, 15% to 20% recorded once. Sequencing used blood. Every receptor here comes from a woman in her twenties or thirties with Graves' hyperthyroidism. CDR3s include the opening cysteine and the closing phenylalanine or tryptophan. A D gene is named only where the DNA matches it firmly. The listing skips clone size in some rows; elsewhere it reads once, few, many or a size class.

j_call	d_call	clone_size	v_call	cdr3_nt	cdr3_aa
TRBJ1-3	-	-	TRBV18	TGTGCCAGCTCGATGGGCTCTGGAAACACCATATATTTT	CASSMGSGNTIYF
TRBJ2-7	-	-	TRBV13	TGTGCCAGCAGAACCGGGACTGAGACTAAGCAGTACTTC	CASRTGTETKQYF
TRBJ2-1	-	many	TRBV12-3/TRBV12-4	TGTGCCAGCAGTTTAGCAACGTACCTTGAGCAGTTCTTC	CASSLATYLEQFF
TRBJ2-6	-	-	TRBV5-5	TGTGCCAGCCGGTCAGGCGGTAACTCTGGGGCCAACGTCCTGACTTTC	CASRSGGNSGANVLTF
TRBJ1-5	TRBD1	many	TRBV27	TGTGCCAGCGGGCACAGGGGAAGCAATCAGCCCCAGCATTTT	CASGHRGSNQPQHF
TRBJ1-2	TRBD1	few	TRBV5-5	TGTGCCAGCAGCCCTGGACAGGGTGAGAGCGGCTACACCTTC	CASSPGQGESGYTF
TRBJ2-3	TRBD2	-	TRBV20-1	TGCAGTGCTGTAATGAGCGGGAGGGCCGGGGCGCAGTATTTT	CSAVMSGRAGAQYF
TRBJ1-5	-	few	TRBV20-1	TGCAGTGCTAGGGGGGGGGAGGGCAATCAGCCCCAGCATTTT	CSARGGEGNQPQHF
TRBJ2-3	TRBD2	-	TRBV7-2	TGTGCCAGCAGGAGGACTAGCGGGAGGGATACGCAGTATTTT	CASRRTSGRDTQYF
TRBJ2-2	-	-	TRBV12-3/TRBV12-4	TGTGCCAGTCTTAGACAGAGTTTTACCGGGGAGCTGTTTTTT	CASLRQSFTGELFF
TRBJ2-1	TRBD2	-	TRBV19	TGTGCCACCGACTTGGACCTCCTGGGACTAGAATATAGCTCCTACAATGAGCAGTTCTTC	CATDLDLLGLEYSSYNEQFF
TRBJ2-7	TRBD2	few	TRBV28	TGTAGCTCCGGGACTAGCGACACCTACGAGCAGTACTTC	CSSGTSDTYEQYF
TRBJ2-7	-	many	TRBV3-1	TGTGCCAGCAGCCAAGCAGCGAGGGGCTCCGAGCAGTACTTC	CASSQAARGSEQYF
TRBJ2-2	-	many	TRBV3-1	TGTGCCAGCAGCCAAGCTAACGGGGAGCTGTTTTTT	CASSQANGELFF
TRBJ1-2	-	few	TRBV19	TGTGCCAGTAGTACTTGGGCCAATGGAGAAGATGGCTACACCTTC	CASSTWANGEDGYTF
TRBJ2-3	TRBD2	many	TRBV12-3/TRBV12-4	TGTGCCAGCAGTTTAGGCGGTACTAGCGGGTTTGGGGGAGATACGCAGTATTTT	CASSLGGTSGFGGDTQYF
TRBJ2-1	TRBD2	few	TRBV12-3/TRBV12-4	TGTGCCAGCAGTTTATCCTACGGACTAGTGGCAAACTACAATGAGCAGTTCTTC	CASSLSYGLVANYNEQFF
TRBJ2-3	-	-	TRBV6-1	TGTGCCAGCACAGGGACGGTGCGGACAGATACGCAGTATTTT	CASTGTVRTDTQYF
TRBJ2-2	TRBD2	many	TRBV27	TGTGCCAGCAGTTTGACTAGCGGGAGTTCCCGGACCGGGGAGCTGTTTTTT	CASSLTSGSSRTGELFF
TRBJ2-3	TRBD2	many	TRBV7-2	TGTGCCAGCAGCCCCAAGGGGTTAGCGGGAGGGGGATCAGATACGCAGTATTTT	CASSPKGLAGGGSDTQYF
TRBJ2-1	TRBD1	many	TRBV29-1	TGCAGCGTTTGGGACAGTTGGGCCTCCTACAATGAGCAGTTCTTC	CSVWDSWASYNEQFF
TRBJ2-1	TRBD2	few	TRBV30	TGTGCCTGGAGTTCAGAAGGAGCTAGCGGGAGGGCGTCCTACAATGAGCAGTTCTTC	CAWSSEGASGRASYNEQFF
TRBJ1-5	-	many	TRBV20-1	TGCAGTGCTAGTATGGGGAATCAGCCCCAGCATTTT	CSASMGNQPQHF
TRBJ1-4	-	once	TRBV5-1	TGCGCCAGCAGCTTGGACCAACATGGGAAACTGTTTTTT	CASSLDQHGKLFF
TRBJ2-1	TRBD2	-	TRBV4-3	TGCGCCAGCAGCCAAGGGACTAGCGGGAACAATGAGCAGTTCTTC	CASSQGTSGNNEQFF
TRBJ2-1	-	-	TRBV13	TGTGCCAGCAGCTTAGGTATTACCTCCAATGAGCAGTTCTTC	CASSLGITSNEQFF
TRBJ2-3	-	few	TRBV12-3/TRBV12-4	TGTGCCAGCAGTCGGGACAATTCCGCAGATACGCAGTATTTT	CASSRDNSADTQYF
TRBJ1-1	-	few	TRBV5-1	TGCGCCAGCAGCGCCCGGGGGGGAGGCGAAGCTTTCTTT	CASSARGGGEAFF
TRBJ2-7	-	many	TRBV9	TGTGCCAGCAGCGTAGGGGGGTCGGATACCTACGAGCAGTACTTC	CASSVGGSDTYEQYF
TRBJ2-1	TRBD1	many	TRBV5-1	TGCGCCAGCAGCTCCGGACAGGGGGAAAGTGATGAGCAGTTCTTC	CASSSGQGESDEQFF
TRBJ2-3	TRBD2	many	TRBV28	TGTGCCAGCAGCCCGGGGGGGAGCAGGAGGGCAGATACGCAGTATTTT	CASSPGGSRRADTQYF
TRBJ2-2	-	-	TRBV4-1	TGCGCCAGCAGCCAAGGGGACGAGAACACCGGGGAGCTGTTTTTT	CASSQGDENTGELFF
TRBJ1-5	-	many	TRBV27	TGTGCCAGCAGTTTAACGAGGACCATCAGGCCCCAGCATTTT	CASSLTRTIRPQHF
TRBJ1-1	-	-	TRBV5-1	TGCGCCAGCAGCGACGCAGGGTTGACTGAAGCTTTCTTT	CASSDAGLTEAFF
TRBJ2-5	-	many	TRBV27	TGTGCCAGCAGTTTACGGGTACTGAGGGCCGGGTTCCAAGAGACCCAGTACTTC	CASSLRVLRAGFQETQYF
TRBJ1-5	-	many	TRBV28	TGTGCCAGCGGGCGGGCCACCGGGGTGGGTCAGCCCCAGCATTTT	CASGRATGVGQPQHF
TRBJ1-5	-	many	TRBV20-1	TGCAGTGCTAGGGATCCCCGGGGGGGCAATCAGCCCCAGCATTTT	CSARDPRGGNQPQHF
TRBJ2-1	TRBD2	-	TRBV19	TGTGCCAGTACCCCTGGCGGGAGAAGAAATGAGCAGTTCTTC	CASTPGGRRNEQFF
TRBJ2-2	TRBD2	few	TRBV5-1	TGCGCCAGCAGCTTGGGGACTAGCGGGAATACCGGGGAGCTGTTTTTT	CASSLGTSGNTGELFF
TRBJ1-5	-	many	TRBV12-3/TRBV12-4	TGTGCCAGCAGTCCCGGGGTTTTGAGCAATCAGCCCCAGCATTTT	CASSPGVLSNQPQHF
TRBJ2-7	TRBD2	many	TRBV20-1	TGCAGTGCTAGACCAGTAATGCCTAGCGGGAGGTTGGTGCCCTACGAGCAGTACTTC	CSARPVMPSGRLVPYEQYF
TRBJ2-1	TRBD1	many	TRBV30	TGTGCCTGGGGGACAGGGGGCCCCTACAATGAGCAGTTCTTC	CAWGTGGPYNEQFF
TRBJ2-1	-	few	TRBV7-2	TGTGCCAGCAGCCCTAGCGTTGATGAGCAGTTCTTC	CASSPSVDEQFF
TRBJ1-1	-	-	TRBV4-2	TGTGCCAGCAGCCAATCTTACGTATTGACCGGGACCCTTGAAGCTTTCTTT	CASSQSYVLTGTLEAFF
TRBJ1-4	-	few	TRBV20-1	TGCAGTGCTAGAGCTCCAACTAATGAAAAACTGTTTTTT	CSARAPTNEKLFF